This passage covers 9 T cell receptor beta chains from one sample sequenced in a study of vaccination and CD4 T cells after COVID-19. These TCRs' antigens remain unknown. Oncomine TCR Beta short-read sequencing was applied to DNA from cultured CD4+ T cells. Using its own MiXCR run on the PCR reads, TCRdb lists one record per CDR3 protein. The sample holds about 26,000 distinct CDR3 sequences, approximately 44% seen once. The treatment denotes: approximately 10-day PBMC culture with coronavirus spike peptide pools or control peptides (ViraFEST assay). Sequencing input: CD4+ T cells from blood, cultured in vitro. The receptors originated from a human donor who had recovered from COVID-19.

This clonotype was observed a single time. This chain links TRBV6-1 with TRBJ2-7; D remains unclear. Per the germline V gene, CDR1 is MNHNS and CDR2 is SASEGT. Trimming took 6 bases from V and 6 from J, leaving 6 bases between them. CDR3 length: 10 residues. The CDR3 DNA is TGTGCCAGCAGCCCGGGCGAGCAGTACTTC. Its translation: CASSPGEQYF.

This clonotype was counted a few times. This chain joins TRBV20-1 and TRBJ2-3, with 16 bases that match TRBD2. The ends lost 5 bases at V and 0 bases at J; junction bases unmatched: 8. Germline CDR1 DFQATT, CDR2 SNEGSKA (reference sequence). The CDR3 length is 18 residues. The DNA for the CDR3 is TGCAGTGCTGGGGGACTAGCGGGAGGGATTTACAGCACAGATACGCAGTATTTT. As protein: CSAGGLAGGIYSTDTQYF.

This clonotype was counted only a few times. CDR3 nucleotide sequence: TGTGCCAGCAGCCCCGGGACCTCCAGGGCACCCCTCCACTTT. As protein: CASSPGTSRAPLHF. The chain couples TRBV27 to TRBJ1-6, with D perhaps TRBD1 (5 bases). The CDR3 covers 14 residues. V was shortened by 6 bases and J by 11 bases, with 17 bases between the two germline ends. The germline gives CDR1 MNHEY, CDR2 SMNVEV (reference sequence).

There are a few counts of this clonotype. The chain joins TRBV25-1 to TRBJ2-7; 8 bases are a match to TRBD2. The CDR3 loop spans 16 amino acids. V dropped 4 bases and J dropped 3; count of bases not matched to a gene: 11. Per germline, CDR1 MGHDK and CDR2 SYGVNS. This CDR3 is CASSGDFPGGSYEQYF. For the CDR3, the DNA is TGTGCCAGCAGTGGGGACTTCCCGGGGGGGAGCTACGAGCAGTACTTC.

The rearrangement joins TRBV20-1 to TRBJ2-7; no clear D gene. The CDR3 has 14 residues. Trimming pared 4 bases from V and 1 base from J, leaving 14 bases between. Germline CDR1 is DFQATT and CDR2 is SNEGSKA (reference sequence). CDR3 nucleotides: TGCAGTGCTAAAACGCCAGCTAGATCCTACGAGCAGTACTTC. The encoded protein is CSAKTPARSYEQYF.

This rearrangement joins TRBV27 to TRBJ2-7; D is possibly TRBD1 or TRBD2 (6 bases each). The CDR3 contains 15 residues. Trimming stripped 5 bases from V and 5 bases from J, with 19 bases between. Germline assignment: CDR1 MNHEY and CDR2 SMNVEV (reference sequence). For the CDR3, the DNA is TGTGCCAGCAGTCCGCCGGGGGCTCCATCCAACGAGCAGTACTTC. The encoded protein is CASSPPGAPSNEQYF.

On this clonotype: Possible read error: a much larger clone is one base away. The chain is built from TRBV20-1 and TRBJ1-3, with D maybe TRBD1 (6 bases). V gave up 1 base and J gave up 0 bases, with 13 bases separating them. CDR3 length: 16 residues. CDR1 and CDR2 from the germline V gene are DFQATT and SNEGSKA (reference sequence). CDR3 in DNA: TGCAGTGCTAGAGGCCCAGGGGCCCACTCTGGAAACACCATATATTTT. Encoded protein: CSARGPGAHSGNTIYF.

This clonotype was seen a single time. The chain links TRBV4-3 to TRBJ2-7, with TRBD2 matching over 8 bases. CDR1 and CDR2 (germline): LGHNA, YSLEER. Trimming cost V 3 bases and J 4 bases; bases outside gene matches: 11. CDR3 length: 16 amino acids. CDR3 region: CASSQVPGGRGYEQYF. Written as DNA, the CDR3 is TGCGCCAGCAGCCAGGTTCCGGGGGGGAGAGGGTACGAGCAGTACTTC.

This clonotype was detected a few times. The junction does not match germline at one end; this may be a read error. V gene TRBV10-3 combines with J gene TRBJ1-2, with a weak D call TRBD1 (5 bases). CDR3 length: 15 residues. Germline CDR1 is ENHRY and CDR2 is SYGVKD. The CDR3 here is CAISEVGEMGSGYTF. The CDR3 DNA sequence: TGTGCTATCAGTGAGGTGGGGGAGATGGGGTCTGGCTACACCTTC.